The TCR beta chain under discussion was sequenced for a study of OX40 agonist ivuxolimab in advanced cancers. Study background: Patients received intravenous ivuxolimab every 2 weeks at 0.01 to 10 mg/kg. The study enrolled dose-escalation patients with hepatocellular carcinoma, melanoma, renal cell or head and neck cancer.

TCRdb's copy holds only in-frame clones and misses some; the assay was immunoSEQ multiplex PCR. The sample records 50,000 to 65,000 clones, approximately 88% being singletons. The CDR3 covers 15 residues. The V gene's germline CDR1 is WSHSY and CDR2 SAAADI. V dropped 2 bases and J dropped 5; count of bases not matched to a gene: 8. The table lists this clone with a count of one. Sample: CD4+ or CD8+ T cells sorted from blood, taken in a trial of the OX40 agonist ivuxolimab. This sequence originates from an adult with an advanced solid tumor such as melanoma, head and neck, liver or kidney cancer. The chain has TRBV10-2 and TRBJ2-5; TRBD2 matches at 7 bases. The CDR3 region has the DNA TGCGCCAGCAGTGAGCGGACTAGAAGTGGTGAGACCCAGTACTTC. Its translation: CASSERTRSGETQYF.